This TCR beta chain derives from a study of blood T cell repertoires in COVID-19. Looking at the study overall: PBMCs, B-cell-depleted T cells, or T cells were the source of the cDNA or gDNA that made up the material.

In the original analysis: Counts of nucleated cells, estimated from reference gene primer amplification, were obtained. The table came from immunoSEQ multiplex PCR; TCRdb's copy has only in-frame clones and leaves some out. The V and J calls and the clone size are those of that table, but D and trimming were determined from the DNA. The sample has around 100,000 clones, approximately 62% seen once; the top ten hold 5% to 6.5%. Only a few counts were recorded for this clone. The sequencing input was peripheral blood. The sequence was collected from a man at least 80 years old with acute or convalescent COVID-19.

The CDR3 protein is CASSLRTVDEAFF. CDR3 DNA: TGTGCCAGCAGCTTACGGACTGTCGACGAAGCTTTCTTT. This chain joins TRBV5-5 and TRBJ1-1, with D unclear. The CDR3 length is 13 residues. Trimming cost V 2 bases and J 8 bases, with 13 bases left between them. Germline CDR1 reads SGHKS; CDR2 reads YYEKEE (reference sequence).